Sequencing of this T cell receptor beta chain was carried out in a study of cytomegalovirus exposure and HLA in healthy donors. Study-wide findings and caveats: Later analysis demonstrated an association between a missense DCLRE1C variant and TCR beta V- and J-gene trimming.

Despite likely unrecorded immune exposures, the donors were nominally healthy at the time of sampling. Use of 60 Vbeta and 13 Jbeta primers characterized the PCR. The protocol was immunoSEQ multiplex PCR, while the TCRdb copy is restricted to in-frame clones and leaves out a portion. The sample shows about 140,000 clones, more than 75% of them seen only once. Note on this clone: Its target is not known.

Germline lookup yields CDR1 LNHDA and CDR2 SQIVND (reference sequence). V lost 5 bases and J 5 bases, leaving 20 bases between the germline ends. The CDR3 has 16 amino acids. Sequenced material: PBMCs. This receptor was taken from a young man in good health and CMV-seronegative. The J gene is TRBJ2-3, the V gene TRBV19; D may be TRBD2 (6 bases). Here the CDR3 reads CASSLMPGLGRDTQYF. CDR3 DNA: TGTGCCAGTAGTCTCATGCCGGGACTGGGTAGAGATACGCAGTATTTT.